The 5 T cell receptor beta chains listed next were all sequenced from one sample in a study of blood T cells in healthy people across ages. With a J-beta primer mix and a sample-barcoded 5' primer, a second PCR ran about 7 to 12 cycles. One entry per CDR3 protein, called by TCRdb with MiXCR from the 5' RACE reads. The data hold 650,000 to 900,000 distinct CDR3 sequences, with around 62% observed a single time. Source material: blood. All receptors come from a man younger than 45 in good health.

This clonotype was recorded a few times. The chain employs TRBV27 and TRBJ2-3; D possibly corresponds to TRBD2 (6 bases). This CDR3 spans 12 amino acids. Germline V gene sequence: CDR1 MNHEY, CDR2 SMNVEV (reference sequence). The V and J ends lost 0 bases and 10 bases respectively, with 8 bases between them. CDR3 sequence (DNA): TGTGCCAGCAGTTTATCACGGGGGTCGCAGTATTTT. This codes for CASSLSRGSQYF.

V and J are TRBV5-8 and TRBJ1-1, with unresolved D. Germline V gives CDR1 SGHTS, CDR2 YDEGEE. V gave up 6 bases and J gave up 1 base, with 13 bases separating them. This CDR3 is built from 14 residues. CDR3: CASTKLRGNTEAFF. CDR3 in DNA: TGTGCCAGCACCAAATTGCGCGGGAACACTGAAGCTTTCTTT.

V and J are TRBV28 and TRBJ1-5; possible D gene TRBD1, 5 bases. Germline V lookup: CDR1 MDHEN, CDR2 SYDVKM. V shed 5 bases and J shed 4 bases, with 18 bases lying between them. CDR3 size: 16 residues. This chain's CDR3 is CASSPRPRGRNQPQHF. The CDR3 DNA reads TGTGCCAGCAGTCCCCGTCCAAGGGGCAGGAATCAGCCCCAGCATTTT.

The chain employs TRBV20-1 and TRBJ2-6; TRBD1 agrees at 7 bases. The length of the CDR3 is 15 residues. With V trimmed by 4 bases and J by 8 bases, 11 bases remained unmatched. CDR1 DFQATT and CDR2 SNEGSKA come from the germline V gene (reference sequence). The chain's CDR3 is CSAKSGQAYTNVLTF. As DNA, the CDR3 is TGCAGTGCTAAGAGCGGACAGGCTTATACCAACGTCCTGACTTTC.

The chain uses TRBV29-1 and TRBJ2-3; D ambiguous. Trimming removed 5 bases at V and 1 base at J, with 16 bases between. There are 15 residues in the CDR3. Germline V gene lookup returns CDR1 SQVTM and CDR2 ANQGSEA. In DNA form, the CDR3 reads TGCAGCGTTATCCCCCGAAGAAGTCGCACAGATACGCAGTATTTT. Its translation: CSVIPRRSRTDTQYF.